The 24 T cell receptor beta chains in this list originate from one sample, sequenced in a study of cytomegalovirus exposure and HLA in healthy donors. It was with 60 Vbeta and 13 Jbeta primers that the PCR ran. TCRdb keeps only in-frame clones here, not all; method: immunoSEQ multiplex PCR. The table has about 160,000 clones, 60% to 85% seen once. Input material: PBMCs. The receptors here all came from a woman under 40 in good health and CMV-seronegative.

The chain combines TRBV14 with TRBJ2-7; the D is unclear. Per germline, CDR1 SGHDN and CDR2 FVKESK. The CDR3 runs to 12 residues. V shed 4 bases and J shed 4 bases, with 8 bases lying between them. CDR3 region: CASSLNMYEQYF. Here the CDR3 DNA reads TGTGCCAGCAGCCTTAACATGTACGAGCAGTACTTC.

The chain carries TRBV4-2 and TRBJ1-1, with 8 nucleotides matching TRBD1. Looked up from germline, CDR1 is LGHNA and CDR2 is YNFKEQ. This CDR3 contains 16 residues. The V and J ends lost 4 bases and 1 base, in that order; junction bases with no gene match: 8. Here the CDR3 reads CASSRNAGTGNTEAFF. The DNA of the CDR3 is TGTGCCAGCAGCCGCAACGCGGGGACAGGGAACACTGAAGCTTTCTTT.

This chain connects TRBV27 to TRBJ2-4; TRBD2 aligns across 7 bases. Germline trimming cut 4 bases from V and 9 bases from J; bases unmatched to any gene: 3. This CDR3 has 12 residues. The germline V gene has CDR1 MNHEY and CDR2 SMNVEV (reference sequence). The CDR3 bases are TGTGCCAGCAGTTGGGGGGGTGGCATTCAGTACTTC. Protein: CASSWGGGIQYF.

V gene TRBV6-5 combines with J gene TRBJ1-3; D unresolved. From germline, CDR1 is MNHEY and CDR2 SVGAGI. Trimming pared 6 bases from V and 4 bases from J, leaving 10 bases between. The CDR3 runs to 13 residues. Here the CDR3 reads CASRAYVGNTIYF. CDR3 in DNA: TGTGCCAGCAGAGCATACGTGGGAAACACCATATATTTT.

V is TRBV4-1 and J is TRBJ2-7, with 8 bases matching TRBD2. V gave up 2 bases and J gave up 5 bases; unmatched junction bases: 8. Germline assignment: CDR1 MGHRA and CDR2 YSYEKL. The CDR3 has 15 amino acids. The CDR3 DNA is TGCGCCAGCAGCCAACCCCGGGGGGGGAGCGACGAGCAGTACTTC. Translation: CASSQPRGGSDEQYF.

The genes are TRBV5-8 and TRBJ1-2; weak D call: TRBD1 (6 bases). The V gene's germline CDR1 is SGHTS and CDR2 YDEGEE. The CDR3 contains 16 residues. Trimming cost V 2 bases and J 7 bases, with 21 bases left between them. This chain's CDR3 is CASSFGVRGGVSGYTF. The CDR3 coding sequence is TGTGCCAGCAGCTTCGGAGTTAGGGGGGGCGTAAGTGGCTACACCTTC. The variable domain in full, with the rest retrieved from reference TRBV5-8 and TRBJ1-2, is EAGVTQSPTHLIKTRGQQATLRCSPISGHTSVYWYQQALGLGLQFLLWYDEGEERNRGNFPPRFSGRQFPNYSSELNVNALELEDSALYLCASSFGVRGGVSGYTFGSGTRLTVV.

The rearrangement uses TRBV5-1 and TRBJ2-7, with 8 bases matching TRBD2. Trimming removed 4 bases from V and 3 bases from J; junction bases left unmatched: 6. The CDR3 spans 14 residues. The germline CDR1 and CDR2 sequences are SGHRS and YFSETQ. Written as DNA, the CDR3 is TGCGCCAGCAGCCGGGAGGGACTGGGCTACGAGCAGTACTTC. Protein: CASSREGLGYEQYF.

The rearrangement joins TRBV7-2 to TRBJ2-7; 7 bases map to TRBD2. The CDR3 runs to 13 residues. Germline CDR1 SGHTA, CDR2 FQGNSA. Trimming removed 5 bases from V and 6 bases from J; junction bases left unmatched: 7. Written as DNA, the CDR3 is TGTGCCAGCAGCACCCACGGGGGGTCCGAGCAGTACTTC. Translating it yields CASSTHGGSEQYF.

This chain uses TRBV7-8 with TRBJ1-1; D ambiguous. Germline V gives CDR1 SGHVS, CDR2 FQNEAQ. V was trimmed by 1 base and J by 4 bases, leaving 10 bases between them. CDR3 length: 14 amino acids. The CDR3, as DNA: TGTGCCAGCAGCTTAGGATCCTTGAGCACTGAAGCTTTCTTT. Translated, it gives CASSLGSLSTEAFF.

The chain combines TRBV7-3 with TRBJ1-1; possibly TRBD1 for D (5 bases). Per the germline V gene, CDR1 is SGHTA and CDR2 is FQGTGA. CDR3 length: 14 residues. The germline V and J ends were trimmed by 5 bases and 3 bases, with 13 bases remaining between them. This CDR3 is CASSARGGDTEAFF. The CDR3 bases are TGTGCCAGCAGCGCCCGAGGAGGGGACACTGAAGCTTTCTTT.

This clone has only one observation. The chain is built from TRBV28 and TRBJ1-2; D gene unclear. Between the trimmed V and J ends, which lost 6 bases and 5 bases, there was a span of 22 bases. The CDR3 has 16 amino acids. The germline V gene has CDR1 MDHEN and CDR2 SYDVKM. The CDR3 protein is CASRGSPGSIDYGYTF. DNA of the CDR3: TGTGCCAGCAGGGGTAGCCCCGGGAGCATAGATTATGGCTACACCTTC.

The V gene is TRBV7-2, the J gene TRBJ2-6, with TRBD1 identical over 12 bases. The CDR3 spans 22 residues. V gave up 0 bases and J gave up 0 bases; unmatched junction bases: 12. Germline assignment: CDR1 SGHTA and CDR2 FQGNSA. The CDR3 DNA reads as TGTGCCAGCAGCTTAGCCCCCGGGACAGGGGGCCGGAGCTCCTCTGGGGCCAACGTCCTGACTTTC. Its protein is CASSLAPGTGGRSSSGANVLTF.

J is TRBJ2-7 and V is TRBV15; 11 bases line up with TRBD1. The germline V gene encodes CDR1 LNHNV and CDR2 YYDKDF (reference sequence). V trimming: 5 bases; J trimming: 6 bases; junction bases outside the gene matches: 15. The CDR3 has 17 amino acids. The CDR3 DNA reads TGTGCCACCAGCGAGGGAAGTTGGGACAGGGGGGTATTCGAGCAGTACTTC. The encoded protein is CATSEGSWDRGVFEQYF.

V gene TRBV19 combines with J gene TRBJ2-7, with D perhaps TRBD2 (5 bases). The germline V and J ends were trimmed by 5 bases and 3 bases, with 14 bases remaining between them. CDR3 length: 14 amino acids. CDR1 is LNHDA, CDR2 SQIVND, per germline (reference sequence). The CDR3 here is CASSASRGGYEQYF. The DNA for the CDR3 is TGTGCCAGTAGTGCCTCCCGGGGTGGCTACGAGCAGTACTTC.

V usage is TRBV6-1 and J usage is TRBJ1-6; possible D gene TRBD1, 5 bases. V was clipped by 7 bases and J by 8 bases, with 15 bases between them. From germline, CDR1 is MNHNS and CDR2 SASEGT. The CDR3 loop spans 14 amino acids. The CDR3 nucleotides read TGTGCCAGCATACCGGGGGGGGGTCATTCACCCCTCCACTTT. Protein sequence: CASIPGGGHSPLHF.

On this clone: This same CDR3 is encoded by further DNA sequences in the sample. The V gene is TRBV5-4, the J gene TRBJ2-3; 9 nucleotides align to TRBD2. CDR3 length: 18 residues. Losses at the gene ends were 5 bases for V and 1 base for J; bases not matched to a gene: 14. The germline CDR1 and CDR2 sequences are SGHNT and YYREEE (reference sequence). CDR3 amino acids: CASRSTRSASGGTDTQYF. The CDR3 DNA follows: TGTGCCAGCAGGTCCACCCGGTCGGCTAGCGGGGGCACAGATACGCAGTATTTT.

The V and J genes are TRBV2 and TRBJ1-1, with D uncertain. CDR3 length: 14 residues. The V gene's germline CDR1 is SNHLY and CDR2 FYNNEI. Trimming shortened V by 4 bases and J by 6 bases, and 15 bases separated the two germline ends. CDR3 DNA sequence: TGTGCCAGCAGTGGGCCTTTATCAGGCTCTGAAGCTTTCTTT. Protein sequence: CASSGPLSGSEAFF.

This chain connects TRBV19 to TRBJ2-1; D is perhaps TRBD1 (6 bases). The CDR3 sequence is 11 residues long. V lost 5 bases and J lost 10, with 9 bases in between. Germline lookup yields CDR1 LNHDA and CDR2 SQIVND (reference sequence). CDR3 sequence (DNA): TGTGCCAGTAGTGGGGACATCGAGCAGTTCTTC. This codes for CASSGDIEQFF. Based on the CDR3 plus reference TRBV19 and TRBJ2-1, the full variable domain is DGGITQSPKYLFRKEGQNVTLSCEQNLNHDAMYWYRQDPGQGLRLIYYSQIVNDFQKGDIAEGYSVSREKKESFPLTVTSAQKNPTAFYLCASSGDIEQFFGPGTRLTVL.

The V gene is TRBV7-6, the J gene TRBJ2-2; D perhaps matches TRBD2 (6 bases). Trimming stripped 7 bases from V and 6 bases from J, with 12 bases between. Germline V gives CDR1 SGHVS, CDR2 FNYEAQ. CDR3 length: 13 residues. DNA of the CDR3: TGTGCCAGCACCCTATGGGGGGCCGGGGAGCTGTTTTTT. Translating gives CASTLWGAGELFF.

The J gene is TRBJ1-3, the V gene TRBV5-5; no clear D gene. The V and J ends lost 2 bases and 2 bases respectively, with 14 bases between them. The CDR3 sequence is 16 residues long. CDR1 is SGHKS and CDR2 is YYEKEE in the germline V gene (reference sequence). CDR3 nucleotides: TGTGCCAGCAGCTTCCCGGGGTTGGGAGCTGGAAACACCATATATTTT. This gives the protein CASSFPGLGAGNTIYF.

The gene calls are TRBV19 and TRBJ2-5; TRBD2 matches at 9 bases. J was trimmed by 4 bases and V by 1 base; bases with no gene match: 13. This CDR3 has 18 residues. Germline assignment: CDR1 LNHDA and CDR2 SQIVND (reference sequence). The CDR3 is CASSIGQRGAAWGETQYF. The CDR3 DNA follows: TGTGCCAGTAGTATAGGGCAGCGGGGGGCCGCCTGGGGAGAGACCCAGTACTTC.

The genes are TRBV21-1 and TRBJ1-1; the table names TRBD1, a call not compared with the DNA. TRBV21-1 is marked as a pseudogene. This CDR3 comprises 14 residues. The CDR3 bases are TGTGCCAGCAAAAGGGGACAGCCGAACACTGAAGCTTTCTTT. Translation: CASKRGQPNTEAFF.

The chain employs TRBV30 and TRBJ1-6, with D tentatively TRBD1 (6 bases). The CDR3 contains 15 residues. The germline V and J ends were trimmed by 3 bases and 9 bases, with 18 bases remaining between them. Germline CDR1 reads GTSNPN; CDR2 reads SVGIG (reference sequence). The CDR3 region is CAWRREAGVISPLHF. The CDR3 nucleotides are TGTGCCTGGAGACGAGAGGCAGGGGTGATTTCACCCCTCCACTTT.

The chain combines TRBV5-1 with TRBJ2-1, with TRBD1 identical over 7 bases. CDR1 SGHRS and CDR2 YFSETQ come from the germline V gene. The CDR3 runs to 14 residues. With 4 bases clipped from V and 6 bases from J, the junction kept 7 bases outside the gene matches. The DNA of the CDR3 is TGCGCCAGCAGCCTCCGACAGGGCCCCAATGAGCAGTTCTTC. Amino acid sequence: CASSLRQGPNEQFF.